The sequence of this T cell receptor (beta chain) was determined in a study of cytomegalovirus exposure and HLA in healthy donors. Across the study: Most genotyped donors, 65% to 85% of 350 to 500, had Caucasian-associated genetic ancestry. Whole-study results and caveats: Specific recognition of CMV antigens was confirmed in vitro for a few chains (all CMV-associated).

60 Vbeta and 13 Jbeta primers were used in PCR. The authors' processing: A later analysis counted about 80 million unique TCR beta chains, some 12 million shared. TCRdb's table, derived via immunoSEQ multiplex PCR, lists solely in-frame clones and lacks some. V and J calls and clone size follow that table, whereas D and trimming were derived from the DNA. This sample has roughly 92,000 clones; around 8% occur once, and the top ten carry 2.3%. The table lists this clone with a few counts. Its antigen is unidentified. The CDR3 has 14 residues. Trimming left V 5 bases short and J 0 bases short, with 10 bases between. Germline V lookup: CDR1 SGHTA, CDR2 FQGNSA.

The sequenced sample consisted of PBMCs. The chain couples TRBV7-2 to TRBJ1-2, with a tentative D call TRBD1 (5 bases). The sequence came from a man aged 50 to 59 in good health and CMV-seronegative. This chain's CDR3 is CASSRDRANYGYTF. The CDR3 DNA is TGTGCCAGCAGCAGAGACAGAGCTAACTATGGCTACACCTTC.